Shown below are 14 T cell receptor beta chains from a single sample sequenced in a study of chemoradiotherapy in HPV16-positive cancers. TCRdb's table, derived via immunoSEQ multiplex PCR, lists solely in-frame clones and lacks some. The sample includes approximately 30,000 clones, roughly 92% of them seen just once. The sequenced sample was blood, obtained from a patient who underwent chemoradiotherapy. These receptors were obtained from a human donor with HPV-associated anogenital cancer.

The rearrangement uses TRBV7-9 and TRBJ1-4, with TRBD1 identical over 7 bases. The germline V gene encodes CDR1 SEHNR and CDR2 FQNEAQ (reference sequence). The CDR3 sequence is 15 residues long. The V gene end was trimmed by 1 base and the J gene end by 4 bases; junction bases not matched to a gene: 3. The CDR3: CASSLVGQVNEKLFF. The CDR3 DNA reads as TGTGCCAGCAGCTTAGTAGGACAGGTTAATGAAAAACTGTTTTTT.

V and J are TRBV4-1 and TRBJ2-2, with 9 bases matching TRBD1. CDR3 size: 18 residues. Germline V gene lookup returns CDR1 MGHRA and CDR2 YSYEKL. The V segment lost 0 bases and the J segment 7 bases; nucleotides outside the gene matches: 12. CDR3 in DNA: TGCGCCAGCAGCCAAGAACCCGGACAGGGGTTTTTCGTCGGGGAGCTGTTTTTT. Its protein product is CASSQEPGQGFFVGELFF.

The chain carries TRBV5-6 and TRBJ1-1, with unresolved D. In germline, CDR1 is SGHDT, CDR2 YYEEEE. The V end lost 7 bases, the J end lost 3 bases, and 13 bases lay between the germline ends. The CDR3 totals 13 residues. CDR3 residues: CASRAQPYTEAFF. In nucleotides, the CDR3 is TGTGCCAGCCGGGCGCAGCCTTACACTGAAGCTTTCTTT.

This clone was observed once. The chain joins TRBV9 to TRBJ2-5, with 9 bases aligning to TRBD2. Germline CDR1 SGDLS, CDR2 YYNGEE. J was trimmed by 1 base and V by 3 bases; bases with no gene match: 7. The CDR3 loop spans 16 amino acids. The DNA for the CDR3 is TGTGCCAGCAGCGAACTTAGCGGGGGACTCCAAGAGACCCAGTACTTC. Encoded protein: CASSELSGGLQETQYF.

The CDR3 here is CASSQETSGGTFTDTQYF. CDR3 coding DNA: TGCGCCAGCAGCCAAGAAACTAGCGGGGGGACTTTCACAGATACGCAGTATTTT. The chain employs TRBV4-3 and TRBJ2-3; 12 positions agree with TRBD2. With 0 bases clipped from V and 2 bases from J, the junction kept 6 bases outside the gene matches. This CDR3 is built from 18 residues. The germline V gene encodes CDR1 LGHNA and CDR2 YSLEER.

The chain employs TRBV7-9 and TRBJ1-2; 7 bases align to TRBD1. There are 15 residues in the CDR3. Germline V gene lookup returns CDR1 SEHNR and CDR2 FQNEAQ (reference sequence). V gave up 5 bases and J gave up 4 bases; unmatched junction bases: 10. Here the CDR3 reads CASSESTQGGYGYTF. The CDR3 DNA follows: TGTGCCAGCAGCGAGAGCACGCAGGGGGGCTATGGCTACACCTTC.

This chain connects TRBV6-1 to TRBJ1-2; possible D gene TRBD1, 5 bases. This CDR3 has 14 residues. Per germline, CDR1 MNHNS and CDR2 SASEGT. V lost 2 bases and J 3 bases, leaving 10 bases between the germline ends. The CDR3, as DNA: TGTGCCAGCAGTGAATTGCGGGGACACTATGGCTACACCTTC. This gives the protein CASSELRGHYGYTF.

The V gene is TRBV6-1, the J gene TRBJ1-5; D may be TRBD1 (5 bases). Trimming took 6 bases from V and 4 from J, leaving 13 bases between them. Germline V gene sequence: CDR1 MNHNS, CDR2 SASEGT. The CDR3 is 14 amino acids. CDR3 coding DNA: TGTGCCAGCAGGACCGGGACTTTTAATCAGCCCCAGCATTTT. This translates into CASRTGTFNQPQHF.

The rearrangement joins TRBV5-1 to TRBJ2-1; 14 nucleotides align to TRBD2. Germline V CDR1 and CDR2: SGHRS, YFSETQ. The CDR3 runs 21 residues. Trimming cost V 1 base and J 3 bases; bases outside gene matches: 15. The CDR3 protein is CASSLYDRLAGGPAGYNEQFF. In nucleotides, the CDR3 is TGCGCCAGCAGCTTGTATGATCGACTAGCGGGAGGGCCAGCGGGCTACAATGAGCAGTTCTTC.

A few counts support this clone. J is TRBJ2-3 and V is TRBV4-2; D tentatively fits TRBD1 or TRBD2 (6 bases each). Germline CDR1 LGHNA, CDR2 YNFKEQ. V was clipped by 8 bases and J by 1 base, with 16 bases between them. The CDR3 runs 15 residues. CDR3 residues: CASSSRGEGTDTQYF. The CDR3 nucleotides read TGTGCCAGCTCGTCGAGGGGGGAGGGCACAGATACGCAGTATTTT.

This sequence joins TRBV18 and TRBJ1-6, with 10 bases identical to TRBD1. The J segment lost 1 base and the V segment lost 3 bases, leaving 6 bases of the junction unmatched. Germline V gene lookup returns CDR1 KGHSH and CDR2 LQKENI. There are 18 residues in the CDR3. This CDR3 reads CASSPLGQGGSYNSPLHF. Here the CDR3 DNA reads TGTGCCAGCTCACCGCTAGGACAGGGGGGATCCTATAATTCACCCCTCCACTTT.

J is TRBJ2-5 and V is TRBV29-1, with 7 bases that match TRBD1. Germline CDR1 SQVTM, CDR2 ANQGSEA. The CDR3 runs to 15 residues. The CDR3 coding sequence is TGCAGTGTGTATGCCCCGGGACAGCGTCAAGAGACCCAGTACTTC. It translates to CSVYAPGQRQETQYF.

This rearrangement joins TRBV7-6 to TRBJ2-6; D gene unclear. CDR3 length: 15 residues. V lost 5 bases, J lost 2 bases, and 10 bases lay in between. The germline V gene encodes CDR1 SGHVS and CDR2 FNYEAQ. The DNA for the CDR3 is TGTGCCAGCAGCCCCGGCTGGGCTGGGGCCAACGTCCTGACTTTC. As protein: CASSPGWAGANVLTF.

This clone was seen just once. CDR3 region: CASSLAWDEQFF. CDR3 in DNA: TGTGCCAGCAGCTTAGCTTGGGACGAGCAGTTCTTC. The chain links TRBV11-3 to TRBJ2-1; D possibly uses TRBD1 or TRBD2 (5 bases each). The ends were cut back, 1 base at V and 10 bases at J, with 8 bases in the middle. CDR1 is SGHNT and CDR2 is YENEEA in the germline V gene. CDR3 size: 12 residues.